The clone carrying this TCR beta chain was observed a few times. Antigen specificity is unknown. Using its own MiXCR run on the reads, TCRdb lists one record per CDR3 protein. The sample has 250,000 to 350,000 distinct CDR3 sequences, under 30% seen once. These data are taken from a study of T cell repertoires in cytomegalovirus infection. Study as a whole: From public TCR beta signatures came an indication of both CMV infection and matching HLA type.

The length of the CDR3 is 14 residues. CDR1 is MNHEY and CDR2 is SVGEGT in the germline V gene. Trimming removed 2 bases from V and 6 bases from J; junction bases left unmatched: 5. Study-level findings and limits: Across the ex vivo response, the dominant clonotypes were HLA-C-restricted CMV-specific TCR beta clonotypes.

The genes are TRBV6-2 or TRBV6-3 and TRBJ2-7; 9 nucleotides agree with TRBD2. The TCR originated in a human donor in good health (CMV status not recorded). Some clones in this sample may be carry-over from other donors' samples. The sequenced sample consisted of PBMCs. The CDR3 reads CASSYGGGRGEQYF. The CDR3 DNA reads TGTGCCAGCAGTTACGGCGGCGGGAGGGGCGAGCAGTACTTC.